This TCR beta chain comes out of a study of T-cell memory formation after mild COVID-19. Study summary: TCR clusters were mostly confined to one donor each.

TCRdb reanalysed the 5' RACE reads using MiXCR and keeps one entry per CDR3 protein. The top ten clones hold 2% to 2.5% of a sample with roughly 200,000 distinct CDR3 sequences, roughly 17% of them seen once. CDR1 is SEHNR and CDR2 is FQNEAQ in the germline V gene (reference sequence). The ends were cut back, 4 bases at V and 3 bases at J, with 9 bases in the middle. The CDR3 covers 13 residues. General observations from the study: Clones that contracted clustered mainly in CM and EM if CD4+ and in EMRA if CD8+. There was a balanced CD4/CD8 profile in clones contracting day 15 to 85, and later expanders leaned CD4+.

This clonotype was observed a handful of times. Its specificity is not known. Sequencing input: PBMCs or a T cell subset sorted from them (not recorded which). The genes are TRBV7-9 and TRBJ2-5; perhaps TRBD1 as D (6 bases). The TCR originated in an adult woman who had mild COVID-19 (a few samples of this study predate the infection). Cell type and time point are not known. CDR3 region: CASSSYREETQYF. CDR3 DNA: TGTGCCAGCAGCTCGTACAGGGAAGAGACCCAGTACTTC.